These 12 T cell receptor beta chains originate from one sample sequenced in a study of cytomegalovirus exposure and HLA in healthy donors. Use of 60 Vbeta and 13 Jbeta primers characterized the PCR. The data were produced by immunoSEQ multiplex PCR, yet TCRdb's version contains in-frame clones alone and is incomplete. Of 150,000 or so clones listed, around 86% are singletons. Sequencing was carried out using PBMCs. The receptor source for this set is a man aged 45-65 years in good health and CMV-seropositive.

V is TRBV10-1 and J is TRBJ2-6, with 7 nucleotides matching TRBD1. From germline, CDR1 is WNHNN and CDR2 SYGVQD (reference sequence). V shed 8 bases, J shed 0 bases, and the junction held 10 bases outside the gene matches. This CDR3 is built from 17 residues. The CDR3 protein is CASRGQPYPSGANVLTF. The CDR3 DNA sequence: TGCGCCAGCCGGGGACAGCCTTATCCCTCTGGGGCCAACGTCCTGACTTTC.

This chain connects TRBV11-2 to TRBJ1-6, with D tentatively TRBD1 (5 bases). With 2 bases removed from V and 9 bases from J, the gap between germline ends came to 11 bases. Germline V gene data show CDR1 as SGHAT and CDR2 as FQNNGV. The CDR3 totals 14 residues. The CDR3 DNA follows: TGTGCCAGCAGCTTACAGGGTTTACGTTCACCCCTCCACTTT. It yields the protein CASSLQGLRSPLHF. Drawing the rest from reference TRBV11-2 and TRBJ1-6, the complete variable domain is EAGVAQSPRYKIIEKRQSVAFWCNPISGHATLYWYQQILGQGPKLLIQFQNNGVVDDSQLPKDRFSAERLKGVDSTLKIQPAKLEDSAVYLCASSLQGLRSPLHFGNGTRLTVT.

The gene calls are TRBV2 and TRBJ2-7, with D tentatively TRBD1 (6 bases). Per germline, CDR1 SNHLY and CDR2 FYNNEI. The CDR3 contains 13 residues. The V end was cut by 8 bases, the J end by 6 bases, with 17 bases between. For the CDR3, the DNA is TGTGCCAGCCTGGGGCAGGGGCGGTCCGAGCAGTACTTC. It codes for CASLGQGRSEQYF.

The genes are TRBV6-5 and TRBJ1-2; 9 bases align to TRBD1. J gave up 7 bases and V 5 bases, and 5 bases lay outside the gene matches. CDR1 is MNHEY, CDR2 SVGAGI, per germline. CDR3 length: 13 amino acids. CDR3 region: CASSPTGGSGYTF. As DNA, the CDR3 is TGTGCCAGCAGTCCTACAGGGGGCTCTGGCTACACCTTC.

CDR3 region: CASRRQGVNTGELFF. The CDR3 bases are TGCGCCAGCAGACGACAGGGGGTGAACACCGGGGAGCTGTTTTTT. The chain uses TRBV5-1 and TRBJ2-2, with TRBD1 matching 9 bases. The junction had 3 bases not matched to a gene; V was cut back by 5 bases and J by 1 base. Germline CDR1 is SGHRS and CDR2 is YFSETQ. CDR3 length: 15 residues.

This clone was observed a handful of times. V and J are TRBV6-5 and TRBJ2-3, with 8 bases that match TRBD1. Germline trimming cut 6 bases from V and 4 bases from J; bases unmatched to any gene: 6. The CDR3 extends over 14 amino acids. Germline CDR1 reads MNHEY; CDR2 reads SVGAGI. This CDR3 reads CASSPGQEADTQYF. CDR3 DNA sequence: TGTGCCAGCAGCCCGGGACAGGAGGCAGATACGCAGTATTTT.

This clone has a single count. Here the CDR3 DNA reads TGTGCCAGCAGCCTGGACAGGGCCACAGATACGCAGTATTTT. Translating it yields CASSLDRATDTQYF. The rearrangement uses TRBV27 and TRBJ2-3, with 8 nucleotides matching TRBD1. Per the germline V gene, CDR1 is MNHEY and CDR2 is SMNVEV (reference sequence). The length of the CDR3 is 14 residues. V was pared by 6 bases and J by 2 bases, with 4 bases of the junction left unmatched.

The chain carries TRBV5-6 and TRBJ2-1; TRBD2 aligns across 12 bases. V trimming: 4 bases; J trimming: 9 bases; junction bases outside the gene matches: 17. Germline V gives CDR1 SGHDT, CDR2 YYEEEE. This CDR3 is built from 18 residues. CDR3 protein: CASSVLGLAGLSSVEQFF. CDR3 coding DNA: TGTGCCAGCAGCGTCCTGGGACTAGCGGGTTTGTCGTCTGTTGAGCAGTTCTTC.

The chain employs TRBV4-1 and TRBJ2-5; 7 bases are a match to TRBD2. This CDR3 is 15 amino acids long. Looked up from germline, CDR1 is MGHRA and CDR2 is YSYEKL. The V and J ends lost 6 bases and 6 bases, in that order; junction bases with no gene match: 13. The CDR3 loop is CASSQPLAVGQTQYF. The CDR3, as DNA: TGCGCCAGCAGTCAACCCCTAGCGGTCGGCCAGACCCAGTACTTC.

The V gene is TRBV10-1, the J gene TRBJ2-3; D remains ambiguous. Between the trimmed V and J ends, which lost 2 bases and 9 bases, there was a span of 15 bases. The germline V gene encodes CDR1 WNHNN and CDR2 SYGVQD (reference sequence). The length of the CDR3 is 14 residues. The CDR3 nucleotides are TGCGCCAGCAGTGAGACGCTTGGGCCCACAACGCAGTATTTT. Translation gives CASSETLGPTTQYF.

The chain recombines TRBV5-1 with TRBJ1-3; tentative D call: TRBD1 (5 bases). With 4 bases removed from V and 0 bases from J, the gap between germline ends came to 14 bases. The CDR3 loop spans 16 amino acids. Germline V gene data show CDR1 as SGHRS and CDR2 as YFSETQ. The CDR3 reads CASSGKGTSSGNTIYF. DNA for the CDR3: TGCGCCAGCAGCGGAAAAGGGACTAGCTCTGGAAACACCATATATTTT. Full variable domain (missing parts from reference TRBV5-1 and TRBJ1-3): KAGVTQTPRYLIKTRGQQVTLSCSPISGHRSVSWYQQTPGQGLQFLFEYFSETQRNKGNFPGRFSGRQFSNSRSEMNVSTLELGDSALYLCASSGKGTSSGNTIYFGEGSWLTVV.

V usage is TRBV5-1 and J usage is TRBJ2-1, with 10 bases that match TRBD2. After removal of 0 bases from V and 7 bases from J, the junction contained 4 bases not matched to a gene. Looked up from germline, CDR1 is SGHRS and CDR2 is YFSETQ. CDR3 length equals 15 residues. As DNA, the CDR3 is TGCGCCAGCAGCTTGGGAGCGGGAGGGGGTAATGAGCAGTTCTTC. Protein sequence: CASSLGAGGGNEQFF.